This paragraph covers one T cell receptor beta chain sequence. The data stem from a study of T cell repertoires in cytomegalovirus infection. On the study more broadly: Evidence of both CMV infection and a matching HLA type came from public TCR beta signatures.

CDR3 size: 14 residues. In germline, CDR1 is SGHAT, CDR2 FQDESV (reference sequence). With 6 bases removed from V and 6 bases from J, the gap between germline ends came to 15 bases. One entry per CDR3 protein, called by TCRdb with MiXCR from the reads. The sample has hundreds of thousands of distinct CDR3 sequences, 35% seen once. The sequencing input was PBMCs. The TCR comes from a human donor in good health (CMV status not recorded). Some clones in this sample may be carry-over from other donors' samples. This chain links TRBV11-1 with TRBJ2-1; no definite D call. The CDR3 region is CASRPSTVGNEQFF. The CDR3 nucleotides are TGTGCCAGCAGACCGTCGACTGTGGGCAATGAGCAGTTCTTC.